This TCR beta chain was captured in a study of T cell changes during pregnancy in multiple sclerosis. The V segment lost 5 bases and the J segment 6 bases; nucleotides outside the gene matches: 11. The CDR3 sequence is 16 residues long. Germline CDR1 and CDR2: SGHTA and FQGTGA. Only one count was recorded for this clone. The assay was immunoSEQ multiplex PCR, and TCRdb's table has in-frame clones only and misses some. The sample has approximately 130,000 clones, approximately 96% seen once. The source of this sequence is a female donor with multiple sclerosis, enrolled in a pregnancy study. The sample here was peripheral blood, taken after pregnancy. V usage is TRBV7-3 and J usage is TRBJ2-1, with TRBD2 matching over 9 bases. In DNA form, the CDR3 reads TGTGCCAGCAGCATATCCGGGACTAGCCTCCCCAATGAGCAGTTCTTC. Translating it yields CASSISGTSLPNEQFF.